This entry lists 21 T cell receptor beta chains sequenced from one sample in a study of T cells in Graves' hyperthyroidism and ophthalmopathy. The source material, RNA transcripts, was used to amplify TCR beta CDR3 regions. Initially, a first-round RT-PCR of the TCR CDR3 employed the HTBI primer set. MiXCR was run by TCRdb on the multiplex PCR reads, yielding one entry per CDR3 protein. The data show around 690,000 distinct CDR3 sequences, 20% to 25% seen once. Sequences were obtained from blood. All receptors come from a man aged 25 to 45 with Graves' ophthalmopathy.

The table lists this clonotype with a few counts. The V gene is TRBV29-1, the J gene TRBJ2-5; tentatively, D is TRBD2 (7 bases). Trimming took 4 bases from V and 7 from J, leaving 16 bases between them. The CDR3 length is 13 residues. CDR1 is SQVTM, CDR2 ANQGSEA, per germline. The CDR3, as DNA: TGCAGCGTTGTTGCGGGGGCCTTCGGGACCCAGTACTTC. It yields the protein CSVVAGAFGTQYF. Drawing the rest from reference TRBV29-1 and TRBJ2-5, the complete variable domain is SAVISQKPSRDICQRGTSLTIQCQVDSQVTMMFWYRQQPGQSLTLIATANQGSEATYESGFVIDKFPISRPNLTFSTLTVSNMSPEDSSIYLCSVVAGAFGTQYFGPGTRLLVL.

The chain recombines TRBV20-1 with TRBJ1-2; D ambiguous. In germline, CDR1 is DFQATT, CDR2 SNEGSKA (reference sequence). The CDR3 extends over 18 amino acids. Trimming stripped 1 base from V and 2 bases from J, with 23 bases between. CDR3 amino acids: CSARVRDPRGMRNYGYTF. DNA of the CDR3: TGCAGTGCTAGAGTGCGGGATCCAAGAGGGATGAGAAACTATGGCTACACCTTC.

This clonotype showed up just a few times. V usage is TRBV20-1 and J usage is TRBJ2-1; D unresolved. The CDR3 runs to 13 residues. Trimming pared 7 bases from V and 2 bases from J, leaving 12 bases between. Germline values: CDR1 DFQATT, CDR2 SNEGSKA (reference sequence). Here the CDR3 reads CSGKGYAYNEQFF. CDR3 coding DNA: TGCAGTGGAAAGGGCTACGCCTACAATGAGCAGTTCTTC.

V and J are TRBV9 and TRBJ2-3; D ambiguous. CDR1 is SGDLS and CDR2 is YYNGEE in the germline V gene. V was pared by 6 bases and J by 1 base, with 18 bases between. The CDR3 sequence is 16 residues long. CDR3 DNA sequence: TGTGCCAGCAACGCTAATCCGGGTTTAGGCACAGATACGCAGTATTTT. It specifies CASNANPGLGTDTQYF.

To note about this clonotype: A much bigger clone sits one base away, suggesting this may be a read error. The chain carries TRBV12-3 or TRBV12-4 and TRBJ1-1; TRBD1 matches at 7 bases. The CDR3 loop spans 15 amino acids. V was clipped by 6 bases and J by 1 base; unmatched bases: 8. The CDR3 bases are TGTGCCAGCAGGCCCCGGACAGGCAGGAACACTGAAGCTTTCTTT. Protein product: CASRPRTGRNTEAFF.

Only a few counts were recorded for this clonotype. The rearrangement uses TRBV7-9 and TRBJ2-7; tentative D call: TRBD2 (6 bases). The CDR3 covers 14 residues. The germline CDR1 and CDR2 sequences are SEHNR and FQNEAQ (reference sequence). Trimming cost V 4 bases and J 2 bases, with 12 bases left between them. The DNA for the CDR3 is TGTGCCAGCAGCTCGCGGGATCCGACCTACGAGCAGTACTTC. It specifies CASSSRDPTYEQYF. Combining the CDR3 with reference TRBV7-9 and TRBJ2-7 gives the whole variable domain DTGVSQNPRHKITKRGQNVTFRCDPISEHNRLYWYRQTLGQGPEFLTYFQNEAQLEKSRLLSDRFSAERPKGSFSTLEIQRTEQGDSAMYLCASSSRDPTYEQYFGPGTRLTVT.

The chain combines TRBV20-1 with TRBJ2-7; tentative D call: TRBD1 (6 bases). The CDR3 is made up of 15 amino acids. CDR1 is DFQATT, CDR2 SNEGSKA, per germline (reference sequence). V lost 4 bases, J lost 0 bases, and 16 bases lay in between. The CDR3 DNA reads as TGCAGTGCTATTCCAGGGGCCGCGGGCTCCTACGAGCAGTACTTC. This gives the protein CSAIPGAAGSYEQYF.

V is TRBV12-3 or TRBV12-4 and J is TRBJ1-1, with D unclear. V dropped 5 bases and J dropped 0 bases, with 10 bases sitting between them. The CDR3 runs to 14 residues. The CDR3 bases are TGTGCCAGCAGTCCTTCCGATATGAACACTGAAGCTTTCTTT. Protein: CASSPSDMNTEAFF.

The chain is built from TRBV28 and TRBJ1-2, with D uncertain. In germline, CDR1 is MDHEN, CDR2 SYDVKM. This CDR3 has 12 amino acids. The germline V and J ends were trimmed by 6 bases and 8 bases, with 13 bases remaining between them. The DNA for the CDR3 is TGTGCCAGCAGAGCCGGCGAATACGGCTACACCTTC. It yields the protein CASRAGEYGYTF.

J is TRBJ2-1 and V is TRBV15, with D unclear. CDR3 size: 12 residues. V was trimmed by 0 bases and J by 6 bases, leaving 3 bases between them. Looked up from germline, CDR1 is LNHNV and CDR2 is YYDKDF (reference sequence). CDR3 nucleotides: TGTGCCACCAGCAGAGATAGCAATGAGCAGTTCTTC. Amino acids: CATSRDSNEQFF.

This clonotype was found many times. The CDR3 loop is CASSQGPAGMLDEQYF. CDR3 DNA sequence: TGTGCCAGCAGCCAAGGGCCAGCGGGAATGCTTGACGAGCAGTACTTC. The V and J genes are TRBV14 and TRBJ2-7; TRBD2 matches 7 bases. The CDR3 loop spans 16 amino acids. Germline loops: CDR1 SGHDN, CDR2 FVKESK. V lost 1 base to trimming and J lost 5 bases; unmatched junction nucleotides: 11.

The gene calls are TRBV7-2 and TRBJ1-5, with no clear D. Germline values: CDR1 SGHTA, CDR2 FQGNSA. V gave up 1 base and J gave up 6 bases, with 7 bases separating them. The CDR3 extends over 13 amino acids. CDR3 amino acids: CASSLVAAQPQHF. The CDR3 DNA follows: TGTGCCAGCAGCTTAGTGGCCGCTCAGCCCCAGCATTTT.

This clonotype came up a few times. The V and J genes are TRBV28 and TRBJ1-4, with D perhaps TRBD1 (5 bases). Trimming pared 7 bases from V and 8 bases from J, leaving 23 bases between. In germline, CDR1 is MDHEN, CDR2 SYDVKM. This CDR3 is built from 16 residues. Written as DNA, the CDR3 is TGTGCCAGCAACCTCCGGAGGGGTACGACTGGGGAAAAACTGTTTTTT. It specifies CASNLRRGTTGEKLFF.

This clonotype was seen only a few times. The gene calls are TRBV6-2 or TRBV6-3 and TRBJ2-7, with D possibly TRBD1 on 6 matching bases. The CDR3 totals 13 residues. V was shortened by 4 bases and J by 3 bases, with 10 bases between the two germline ends. In germline, CDR1 is MNHEY, CDR2 SVGEGT. The CDR3 nucleotides read TGTGCCAGCAGTTGGACAGTCGACTACGAGCAGTACTTC. As protein: CASSWTVDYEQYF.

This clonotype showed up just a few times. The CDR3 spells CASGRQVTMNTEAFF. CDR3 DNA: TGTGCCAGCGGAAGACAGGTTACCATGAACACTGAAGCTTTCTTT. The chain has TRBV6-1 and TRBJ1-1; possibly TRBD1 for D (6 bases). Trimming pared 8 bases from V and 0 bases from J, leaving 16 bases between. Germline values: CDR1 MNHNS, CDR2 SASEGT. The CDR3 runs 15 residues.

The chain carries TRBV15 and TRBJ1-4, with D possibly TRBD1 on 5 matching bases. V shed 3 bases and J shed 8 bases, with 13 bases lying between them. The CDR3 is 14 residues long. Germline V CDR1 and CDR2: LNHNV, YYDKDF (reference sequence). CDR3: CATSSRGVREKLFF. CDR3 DNA sequence: TGTGCCACCAGCAGCAGAGGGGTTCGGGAAAAACTGTTTTTT.

The sample holds many counts of this clonotype. The J gene is TRBJ1-5, the V gene TRBV11-2; D gene ambiguous. In germline, CDR1 is SGHAT, CDR2 FQNNGV. The ends were cut back, 0 bases at V and 0 bases at J, with 6 bases in the middle. This CDR3 has 15 residues. The CDR3 loop is CASSLDGNSNQPQHF. DNA for the CDR3: TGTGCCAGCAGCTTAGATGGGAATAGCAATCAGCCCCAGCATTTT. The full variable domain, its missing parts supplied by reference TRBV11-2 and TRBJ1-5, is EAGVAQSPRYKIIEKRQSVAFWCNPISGHATLYWYQQILGQGPKLLIQFQNNGVVDDSQLPKDRFSAERLKGVDSTLKIQPAKLEDSAVYLCASSLDGNSNQPQHFGDGTRLSIL.

The chain has TRBV18 and TRBJ2-2; 8 bases align to TRBD1. The CDR3 has 15 amino acids. Germline loops: CDR1 KGHSH, CDR2 LQKENI. Germline trimming cut 6 bases from V and 4 bases from J; bases unmatched to any gene: 7. The CDR3 coding sequence is TGTGCCAGCTCGCGACCGGGACAGGTCACCGGGGAGCTGTTTTTT. Translating it yields CASSRPGQVTGELFF.

This clonotype has more than one count but fewer than ten. The chain employs TRBV5-1 and TRBJ2-2, with D perhaps matching TRBD1 (5 bases). Between the trimmed V and J ends, which lost 6 bases and 4 bases, there was a span of 22 bases. CDR3 length: 17 amino acids. From germline, CDR1 is SGHRS and CDR2 YFSETQ. CDR3 loop: CASKTRQDSQGTGELFF. Here the CDR3 DNA reads TGCGCCAGCAAAACCCGTCAGGATTCCCAGGGCACCGGGGAGCTGTTTTTT.

The chain links TRBV25-1 to TRBJ1-1, with TRBD1 as a possible D gene (5 bases). V shed 6 bases and J shed 1 base, with 12 bases lying between them. Germline loops: CDR1 MGHDK, CDR2 SYGVNS. The CDR3 sequence is 14 residues long. CDR3 sequence: CASSAGNGNTEAFF. CDR3 nucleotides: TGTGCCAGCAGCGCAGGGAACGGGAACACTGAAGCTTTCTTT.

In this sample, this clonotype turned up a few times. The chain's CDR3 is CATHRGQGNEKLFF. The DNA of the CDR3 is TGTGCCACCCACCGAGGACAGGGGAATGAAAAACTGTTTTTT. The V call is TRBV7-9, the J call TRBJ1-4, with 9 bases that match TRBD1. The CDR3 extends over 14 amino acids. From germline, CDR1 is SEHNR and CDR2 FQNEAQ (reference sequence). V lost 10 bases, J lost 5 bases, and 8 bases stayed unmatched.